The next 8 T cell receptor beta chains were all read from a single sample in a study of cytomegalovirus exposure and HLA in healthy donors. 13 Jbeta primers and 60 Vbeta primers were used for the PCR. Produced via immunoSEQ multiplex PCR; TCRdb's table is partial and in-frame only. This sample has 75,000 to 90,000 clones, with about 78% found just once. Sequenced: PBMCs. These receptor sequences come from a woman aged 40 to 50 in good health and CMV-seropositive.

The rearrangement joins TRBV7-6 to TRBJ1-1, with D maybe TRBD1 (5 bases). This CDR3 comprises 14 residues. Trimming cost V 1 base and J 4 bases, with 10 bases left between them. Germline lookup yields CDR1 SGHVS and CDR2 FNYEAQ. CDR3 sequence (DNA): TGTGCCAGCAGCTTAGGACTTAGGGGCACTGAAGCTTTCTTT. It codes for CASSLGLRGTEAFF.

CDR3 sequence reads: CASSNLAGGQETQYF. CDR3 DNA: TGTGCCAGCAGCAACCTAGCGGGGGGCCAAGAGACCCAGTACTTC. The rearrangement joins TRBV7-9 to TRBJ2-5; 11 positions agree with TRBD2. V was pared by 5 bases and J by 1 base, with 3 bases of the junction left unmatched. The germline gives CDR1 SEHNR, CDR2 FQNEAQ (reference sequence). The CDR3 runs 15 residues.

The gene calls are TRBV10-3 and TRBJ2-2; 10 bases are shared with TRBD2. CDR1 ENHRY and CDR2 SYGVKD come from the germline V gene. V shed 8 bases, J shed 4 bases, and the junction held 4 bases outside the gene matches. The CDR3 is 14 amino acids. The CDR3 here is CAIGGTSATGELFF. CDR3 coding DNA: TGTGCCATCGGGGGGACTAGCGCCACCGGGGAGCTGTTTTTT.

In nucleotides, the CDR3 is TGTGCCAGCAGTCCACCGGGACAGGGGGCAGGTGGGGCCAACGTCCTGACTTTC. Its protein is CASSPPGQGAGGANVLTF. The rearrangement uses TRBV28 and TRBJ2-6; TRBD1 agrees at 12 bases. CDR3 length: 18 amino acids. Germline CDR1 MDHEN, CDR2 SYDVKM. V lost 5 bases to trimming and J lost 3 bases; unmatched junction nucleotides: 8.

The sample holds a few counts of this clone. The chain links TRBV25-1 to TRBJ2-5, with 7 nucleotides matching TRBD2. Germline V gene sequence: CDR1 MGHDK, CDR2 SYGVNS. The length of the CDR3 is 14 residues. J lost 0 bases, V lost 10 bases, and 8 bases had no gene match. The CDR3 sequence: CATSERGHQETQYF. The CDR3 nucleotides read TGTGCCACTTCGGAGCGGGGCCACCAAGAGACCCAGTACTTC.

The chain uses TRBV28 and TRBJ1-1, with D uncertain. V gave up 1 base and J gave up 1 base, with 10 bases separating them. Germline V gives CDR1 MDHEN, CDR2 SYDVKM. This CDR3 spans 15 amino acids. The CDR3 DNA follows: TGTGCCAGCAGTTTATATTGGGGAGCGAACACTGAAGCTTTCTTT. Residues: CASSLYWGANTEAFF.

V is TRBV28 and J is TRBJ1-3; D is undetermined. Germline V gives CDR1 MDHEN, CDR2 SYDVKM. Between the trimmed V and J ends, which lost 3 bases and 2 bases, there was a span of 14 bases. This CDR3 has 16 residues. In nucleotides, the CDR3 is TGTGCCAGCAGTTTCGGAGCCGAACCCCCTGGAAACACCATATATTTT. Encoded protein: CASSFGAEPPGNTIYF.

This chain connects TRBV14 to TRBJ1-2; D call uncertain. Trimming cost V 0 bases and J 2 bases, with 4 bases left between them. The CDR3 is 13 amino acids. Germline loops: CDR1 SGHDN, CDR2 FVKESK. This chain's CDR3 is CASSQDPNYGYTF. The CDR3 nucleotides read TGTGCCAGCAGCCAAGATCCAAACTATGGCTACACCTTC.